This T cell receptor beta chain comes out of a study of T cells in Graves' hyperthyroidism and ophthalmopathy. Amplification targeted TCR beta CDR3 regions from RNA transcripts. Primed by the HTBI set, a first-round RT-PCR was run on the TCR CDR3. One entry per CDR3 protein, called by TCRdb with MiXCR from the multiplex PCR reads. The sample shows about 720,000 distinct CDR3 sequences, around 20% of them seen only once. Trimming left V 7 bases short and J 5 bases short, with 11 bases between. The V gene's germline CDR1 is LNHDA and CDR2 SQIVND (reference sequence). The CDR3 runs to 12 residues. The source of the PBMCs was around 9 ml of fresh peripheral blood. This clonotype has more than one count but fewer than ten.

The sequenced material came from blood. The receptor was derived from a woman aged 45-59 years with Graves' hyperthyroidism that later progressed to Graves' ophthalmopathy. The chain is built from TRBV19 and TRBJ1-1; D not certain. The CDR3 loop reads CASIGPHTEAFF. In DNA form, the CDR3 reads TGTGCCAGTATAGGGCCCCATACTGAAGCTTTCTTT.